The 7 T cell receptor beta chains below come from one sample, sequenced in a study of regulatory T cells in long-lasting Graves disease. Arm-PCR with iRepertoire HTBI primers amplified the CDR3 regions for these TCR beta libraries. TCRdb called the multiplex PCR reads again in MiXCR, with one record for every CDR3 protein. The repertoire consists of roughly 500,000 distinct CDR3 sequences, with more than 20% occurring once and the leading ten covering over 7.5%. The sample's time point: persistent/refractory GD, antithyroid drugs over 5 years with positive TRAb. There was RNA extracted from PBMCs, and the TCR library was made from it. The sample consisted of peripheral blood mononuclear cells (PBMCs), taken when the disease was refractory, from a patient treated with antithyroid drugs. These receptors all stem from a female donor with Graves disease.

This clonotype showed up many times. The rearrangement joins TRBV28 to TRBJ1-2; D may be TRBD1 (5 bases). Deletions cut 10 bases from V and 13 bases from J, with 25 bases between. The length of the CDR3 is 13 residues. Looked up from germline, CDR1 is MDHEN and CDR2 is SYDVKM. CDR3 sequence (DNA): TGTGCCACCCTATTAACCCGGCTCGGGGGGATCACCTTC. It translates to CATLLTRLGGITF.

This clonotype has at least ten counts. This chain joins TRBV28 and TRBJ1-1; TRBD1 might be the D (5 bases). V was trimmed by 5 bases and J by 2 bases, leaving 18 bases between them. Germline V gene data show CDR1 as MDHEN and CDR2 as SYDVKM. The CDR3 sequence is 16 residues long. The CDR3 DNA reads as TGTGCCAGCAGTCCAGCCACCGGGACGCAAAACACTGAAGCTTTCTTT. As protein: CASSPATGTQNTEAFF.

J is TRBJ2-1 and V is TRBV30, with 7 bases aligning to TRBD2. Germline V gene lookup returns CDR1 GTSNPN and CDR2 SVGIG (reference sequence). V lost 5 bases, J lost 4 bases, and 14 bases stayed unmatched. This CDR3 is built from 16 residues. Written as DNA, the CDR3 is TGTGCCTGGGATAAGGTGGGCGGGAGATCTTACAATGAGCAGTTCTTC. Translation gives CAWDKVGGRSYNEQFF.

This clonotype was observed at least ten times. The CDR3 here is CASSLLGRSNYNEQFF. CDR3 DNA: TGTGCCAGCAGTCTATTGGGACGGTCGAACTACAATGAGCAGTTCTTC. The chain couples TRBV6-1 to TRBJ2-1; the D call may be TRBD1 or TRBD2 (5 bases each). Trimming stripped 5 bases from V and 3 bases from J, with 17 bases between. Per the germline V gene, CDR1 is MNHNS and CDR2 is SASEGT. There are 16 residues in the CDR3.

This clonotype was seen repeatedly, ten times or more. The chain employs TRBV7-9 and TRBJ2-5, with D unresolved. Germline CDR1 reads SEHNR; CDR2 reads FQNEAQ (reference sequence). V was pared by 4 bases and J by 4 bases, with 7 bases between. The CDR3 is 12 residues long. DNA for the CDR3: TGTGCCAGCAGCTACAGTGTAGAGACCCAGTACTTC. This codes for CASSYSVETQYF.

This clonotype was picked up many times. This rearrangement joins TRBV20-1 to TRBJ1-4; tentative D call: TRBD1 (6 bases). V lost 6 bases and J lost 8, with 16 bases in between. Germline values: CDR1 DFQATT, CDR2 SNEGSKA (reference sequence). The CDR3 runs 13 residues. Written as DNA, the CDR3 is TGCAGTGCCCGGGGACACTTAGACGAAAAACTGTTTTTT. Translated, it gives CSARGHLDEKLFF.

Turning to this clonotype: This clone may be a read error of a much larger clone one base away. The chain links TRBV13 to TRBJ2-5, with TRBD2 matching over 14 bases. CDR1 and CDR2 (germline): PRHDT, FYEKMQ (reference sequence). This CDR3 is built from 16 residues. DNA for the CDR3: TGTGCCAGCAGCCCGACTAGCGGGAGGGCCACAGAGGCCCAGTACTTC. Its protein is CASSPTSGRATEAQYF.